The T cell receptor (beta chain) under discussion was sequenced for a study of shared clonotypes between healthy human individuals. Study details: The people who gave samples were two women and a few men aged 18 to 49. Study findings and constraints: The four-donor shared clonotypes exceeded non-shared clonotypes in generation probability, with non-shared ones scoring lower. Investigators expected sequencing depth to affect clonotype sharing among donors.

As for this clone: Its specificity is unknown.

Terminally differentiated effector memory CD45RA+ cells were excluded by CCR7 positive selection of CD45RO-negative cells. From germline, CDR1 is SGHTA and CDR2 FQGNSA. This CDR3 has 15 residues. V was shortened by 1 base and J by 4 bases, with 13 bases between the two germline ends. Sorted subsets were amplified in replicate PCRs using 200 ng DNA, approximately 30,000 T cell genomes. Produced via immunoSEQ multiplex PCR; TCRdb's table is partial and in-frame only. Among about 2 million clones, approximately 94% were seen once, and the ten largest hold approximately 1%. The sequencing input was naive CD8+ T cells sorted from blood. This sequence originates from a young man in good health. V usage is TRBV7-2 and J usage is TRBJ1-2, with unresolved D. DNA for the CDR3: TGTGCCAGCAGCTTAGATTCTTCAACGGGCTATGGCTACACCTTC. Its protein product is CASSLDSSTGYGYTF.